Listed here are 23 T cell receptor beta chains from one sample, sequenced in a study of radiotherapy plus CTLA-4 blockade in lung cancer. Some clones are missing from TCRdb's copy, which holds only in-frame ones; the method was immunoSEQ multiplex PCR. The table shows 50,000 to 60,000 clones, with 70% to 85% occurring only once. This sample comprised peripheral blood, obtained from a patient treated with radiotherapy plus ipilimumab. These receptors all stem from a human donor with non-small cell lung cancer whose response to radiotherapy plus ipilimumab could not be evaluated.

The chain recombines TRBV9 with TRBJ1-2; 7 bases map to TRBD1. J gave up 2 bases and V 2 bases, and 9 bases lay outside the gene matches. CDR3 length: 16 residues. Germline values: CDR1 SGDLS, CDR2 YYNGEE. In DNA, the CDR3 is TGTGCCAGCAGCGTTGACAGGGTAAAGGGGAACTATGGCTACACCTTC. It codes for CASSVDRVKGNYGYTF.

The CDR3 protein is CASILDRGDSYEQYF. Written as DNA, the CDR3 is TGTGCCAGCATCCTAGACAGGGGCGATTCCTACGAGCAGTACTTC. The chain recombines TRBV5-4 with TRBJ2-7, with 8 positions matching TRBD1. V trimming: 6 bases; J trimming: 1 base; junction bases outside the gene matches: 9. This CDR3 contains 15 residues. CDR1 is SGHNT, CDR2 YYREEE, per germline (reference sequence).

J is TRBJ2-1 and V is TRBV14, with D unresolved. The CDR3 is 13 residues long. V lost 3 bases and J 9 bases, leaving 12 bases between the germline ends. Germline CDR1 SGHDN, CDR2 FVKESK. The CDR3: CASSQVAYGEQFF. The CDR3 DNA reads as TGTGCCAGCAGCCAGGTTGCCTATGGTGAGCAGTTCTTC. The full variable domain, in which reference TRBV14 and TRBJ2-1 provide the parts outside the CDR3, is EAGVTQFPSHSVIEKGQTVTLRCDPISGHDNLYWYRRVMGKEIKFLLHFVKESKQDESGMPNNRFLAERTGGTYSTLKVQPAELEDSGVYFCASSQVAYGEQFFGPGTRLTVL.

V usage is TRBV9 and J usage is TRBJ2-5; TRBD2 agrees at 9 bases. The CDR3 consists of 18 residues. Germline values: CDR1 SGDLS, CDR2 YYNGEE. Trimming at V came to 3 bases and at J to 5 bases, leaving 17 bases not matched to a gene. CDR3 region: CASSAAGAGGALGETQYF. The CDR3 nucleotides read TGTGCCAGCAGCGCAGCGGGGGCGGGGGGGGCCCTTGGGGAGACCCAGTACTTC.

CDR3 in DNA: TGTGCCAGAAGCTTAAGCGGGATATTCTTCTACGAGCAGTACTTC. Translation gives CARSLSGIFFYEQYF. The chain is built from TRBV7-5 and TRBJ2-7; the D call in the table, TRBD2, was not verified against the DNA. TRBV7-5 is reported as a pseudogene. This CDR3 is 15 amino acids long.

This chain connects TRBV5-1 to TRBJ1-2, with 8 bases lining up with TRBD1. Germline assignment: CDR1 SGHRS and CDR2 YFSETQ. There are 15 residues in the CDR3. The V segment lost 0 bases and the J segment 7 bases; nucleotides outside the gene matches: 8. The CDR3 DNA reads TGCGCCAGCAGCTTGGCGGCAGGGGGCGAGGGTGGCTACACCTTC. Its translation: CASSLAAGGEGGYTF.

The V and J genes are TRBV7-8 and TRBJ2-3, with D possibly being TRBD2 (6 bases). The V and J ends lost 4 bases and 8 bases respectively, with 7 bases between them. CDR1 is SGHVS and CDR2 is FQNEAQ in the germline V gene. The CDR3 loop spans 11 amino acids. As DNA, the CDR3 is TGTGCCAGCAGCTACGGGGGTACGCAGTATTTT. Its translation: CASSYGGTQYF.

This chain links TRBV5-5 with TRBJ2-7; 7 nucleotides align to TRBD1. This CDR3 spans 14 amino acids. With 6 bases clipped from V and 7 bases from J, the junction kept 13 bases outside the gene matches. Germline lookup yields CDR1 SGHKS and CDR2 YYEKEE (reference sequence). CDR3 DNA sequence: TGTGCCAGCACGCAGGAACAGGGGCCCTGGGAGCAGTACTTC. Its translation is CASTQEQGPWEQYF.

This clone was seen just once. The chain has TRBV11-3 and TRBJ2-1; 10 nucleotides agree with TRBD2. The CDR3 is made up of 15 amino acids. The ends lost 1 base at V and 6 bases at J; junction bases unmatched: 3. The V gene's germline CDR1 is SGHNT and CDR2 YENEEA. The CDR3: CASSLGGLAANEQFF. The CDR3 coding sequence is TGTGCCAGCAGCTTAGGAGGACTAGCGGCCAATGAGCAGTTCTTC.

This sequence joins TRBV7-9 and TRBJ1-2; D remains unclear. The CDR3 contains 15 residues. The V gene's germline CDR1 is SEHNR and CDR2 FQNEAQ (reference sequence). V gave up 3 bases and J gave up 8 bases, with 19 bases separating them. CDR3: CASSFVLDGPRGYTF. CDR3 DNA: TGTGCCAGCAGCTTTGTCCTCGACGGTCCTAGGGGCTACACCTTC.

The chain links TRBV6-5 to TRBJ2-1, with TRBD2 matching over 11 bases. This CDR3 comprises 14 residues. Losses at the gene ends were 5 bases for V and 6 bases for J; bases not matched to a gene: 3. The germline V gene encodes CDR1 MNHEY and CDR2 SVGAGI. The CDR3 sequence: CASSALAGGNEQFF. For the CDR3, the DNA is TGTGCCAGCAGTGCCCTAGCGGGAGGCAATGAGCAGTTCTTC.

The chain uses TRBV5-1 and TRBJ2-5; a weak D match, TRBD1 (5 bases). This CDR3 has 16 amino acids. CDR1 SGHRS and CDR2 YFSETQ come from the germline V gene. V lost 0 bases to trimming and J lost 5 bases, with 17 bases between them. The CDR3 reads CASSLGTKGLQETQYF. The CDR3 nucleotides read TGCGCCAGCAGCTTGGGGACCAAGGGGTTGCAGGAGACCCAGTACTTC.

The gene calls are TRBV6-1 and TRBJ2-7, with D tentatively TRBD1 (6 bases). V dropped 2 bases and J dropped 6 bases, with 14 bases sitting between them. Germline loops: CDR1 MNHNS, CDR2 SASEGT. The CDR3 is 14 residues long. The CDR3 spells CASSEMGTSLEQYF. For the CDR3, the DNA is TGTGCCAGCAGTGAAATGGGGACATCCCTCGAGCAGTACTTC.

V is TRBV6-5 and J is TRBJ1-5, with no clear D. This CDR3 has 15 residues. The V end was cut by 8 bases, the J end by 0 bases, with 14 bases between. CDR1 and CDR2 (germline): MNHEY, SVGAGI. The chain's CDR3 is CASRRAGFSNQPQHF. For the CDR3, the DNA is TGTGCCAGCCGCCGGGCGGGATTTAGCAATCAGCCCCAGCATTTT.

This clone has more than one count but fewer than ten. The V call is TRBV4-1, the J call TRBJ1-4; D is uncertain. Germline V gene data show CDR1 as MGHRA and CDR2 as YSYEKL. The CDR3 extends over 14 amino acids. Trimming removed 4 bases from V and 5 bases from J, with 11 bases in between. The chain's CDR3 is CASSPGRVNEKLFF. The CDR3 nucleotides are TGCGCCAGCAGCCCTGGCCGGGTAAATGAAAAACTGTTTTTT.

The chain is built from TRBV5-6 and TRBJ1-5, with D possibly matching TRBD1 (5 bases). Trimming pared 2 bases from V and 8 bases from J, leaving 14 bases between. CDR3 size: 14 residues. The germline V gene encodes CDR1 SGHDT and CDR2 YYEEEE. In DNA form, the CDR3 reads TGTGCCAGCAGCTTCCGGACAACGGACAAGCCCCAGCATTTT. It encodes CASSFRTTDKPQHF.

V gene TRBV25-1 combines with J gene TRBJ2-3; D might be TRBD2 (6 bases). Germline V CDR1 and CDR2: MGHDK, SYGVNS. V lost 4 bases, J lost 6 bases, and 11 bases lay in between. The CDR3 has 13 amino acids. The CDR3 coding sequence is TGTGCCAGCAGTGCTCAGGAGGGGGATACGCAGTATTTT. Translation gives CASSAQEGDTQYF.

This chain's CDR3 is CASSHRRVRLAPRETQYF. The DNA for the CDR3 is TGTGCCAGCAGCCACAGGCGGGTTAGACTAGCGCCAAGAGAGACCCAGTACTTC. This chain joins TRBV7-2 and TRBJ2-5, with 8 bases aligning to TRBD2. V was pared by 5 bases and J by 4 bases, with 18 bases of the junction left unmatched. Germline V gene lookup returns CDR1 SGHTA and CDR2 FQGNSA. The CDR3 totals 18 residues.

The gene calls are TRBV10-1 and TRBJ2-5; 10 bases map to TRBD2. Germline V gene data show CDR1 as WNHNN and CDR2 as SYGVQD (reference sequence). The CDR3 runs to 15 residues. V dropped 3 bases and J dropped 9; count of bases not matched to a gene: 10. CDR3 coding DNA: TGCGCCAGCAGTGATCAGGCTAGCGGGGGACGGGCCCAGTACTTC. It encodes CASSDQASGGRAQYF.

The chain has TRBV7-2 and TRBJ2-5, with D possibly being TRBD2 (5 bases). The CDR3 runs to 16 residues. The germline V and J ends were trimmed by 0 bases and 4 bases, with 15 bases remaining between them. Per germline, CDR1 SGHTA and CDR2 FQGNSA. The CDR3 region is CASSLAPSGFPETQYF. CDR3 DNA: TGTGCCAGCAGCTTAGCCCCATCGGGGTTTCCAGAGACCCAGTACTTC.

In its sample, this clone was seen once. This chain connects TRBV2 to TRBJ1-5; 11 nucleotides match TRBD1. The CDR3 is 13 amino acids. CDR1 and CDR2 from the germline V gene are SNHLY and FYNNEI. V lost 8 bases and J lost 7; bases outside the gene matches: 4. The DNA for the CDR3 is TGTGCCAGCTGTAGGACAGGGGGCCAGCCCCAGCATTTT. It translates to CASCRTGGQPQHF.

The chain links TRBV19 to TRBJ1-4, with TRBD1 matching 9 bases. Germline CDR1 and CDR2: LNHDA and SQIVND (reference sequence). With 6 bases clipped from V and 4 bases from J, the junction kept 6 bases outside the gene matches. This CDR3 is built from 15 residues. As DNA, the CDR3 is TGTGCCAGTAGCGGGATGGACAGGGGTAATGAAAAACTGTTTTTT. It codes for CASSGMDRGNEKLFF.

In DNA, the CDR3 is TGTGCCAGCAGCTTGGGGGCGCGGGGCGGGGAGCTGTTTTTT. Translated: CASSLGARGGELFF. The chain is built from TRBV5-6 and TRBJ2-2; a possible D gene is TRBD2 (6 bases). This CDR3 contains 14 residues. Trimming took 0 bases from V and 7 from J, leaving 10 bases between them. From germline, CDR1 is SGHDT and CDR2 YYEEEE. The full variable domain, with the rest looked up from reference TRBV5-6 and TRBJ2-2, is DAGVTQSPTHLIKTRGQQVTLRCSPKSGHDTVSWYQQALGQGPQFIFQYYEEEERQRGNFPDRFSGHQFPNYSSELNVNALLLGDSALYLCASSLGARGGELFFGEGSRLTVL.